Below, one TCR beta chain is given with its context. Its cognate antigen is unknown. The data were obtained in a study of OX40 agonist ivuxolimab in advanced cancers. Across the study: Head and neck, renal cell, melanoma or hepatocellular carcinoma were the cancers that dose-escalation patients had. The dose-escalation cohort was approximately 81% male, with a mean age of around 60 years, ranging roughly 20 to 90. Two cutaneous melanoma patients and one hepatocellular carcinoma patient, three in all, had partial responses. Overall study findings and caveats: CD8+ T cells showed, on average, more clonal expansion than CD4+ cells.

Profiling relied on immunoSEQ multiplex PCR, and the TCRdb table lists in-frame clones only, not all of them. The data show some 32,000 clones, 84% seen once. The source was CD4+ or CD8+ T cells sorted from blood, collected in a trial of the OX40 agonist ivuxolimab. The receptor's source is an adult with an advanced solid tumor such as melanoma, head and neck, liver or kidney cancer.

The CDR3 spells CASSEARQNQPQHF. The CDR3 DNA reads TGTGCCAGCAGTGAAGCGCGACAGAATCAGCCCCAGCATTTT. The chain recombines TRBV6-1 with TRBJ1-5, with D possibly being TRBD1 (5 bases). The CDR3 is 14 amino acids. The V end lost 0 bases, the J end lost 4 bases, and 7 bases lay between the germline ends. The germline V gene has CDR1 MNHNS and CDR2 SASEGT.